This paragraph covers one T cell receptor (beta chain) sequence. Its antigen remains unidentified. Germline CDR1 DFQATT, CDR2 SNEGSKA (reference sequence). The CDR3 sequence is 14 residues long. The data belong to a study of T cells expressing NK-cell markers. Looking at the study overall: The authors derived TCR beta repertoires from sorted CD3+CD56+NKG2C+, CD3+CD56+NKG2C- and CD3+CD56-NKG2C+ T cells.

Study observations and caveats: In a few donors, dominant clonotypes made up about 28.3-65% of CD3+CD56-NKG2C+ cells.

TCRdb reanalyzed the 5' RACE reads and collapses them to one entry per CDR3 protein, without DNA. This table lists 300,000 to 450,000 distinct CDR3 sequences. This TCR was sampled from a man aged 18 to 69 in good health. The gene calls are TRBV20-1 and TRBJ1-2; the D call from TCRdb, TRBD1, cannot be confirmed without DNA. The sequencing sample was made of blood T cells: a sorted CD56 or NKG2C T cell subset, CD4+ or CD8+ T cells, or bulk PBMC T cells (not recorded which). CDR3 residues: CSAADTYNNYGYTF.